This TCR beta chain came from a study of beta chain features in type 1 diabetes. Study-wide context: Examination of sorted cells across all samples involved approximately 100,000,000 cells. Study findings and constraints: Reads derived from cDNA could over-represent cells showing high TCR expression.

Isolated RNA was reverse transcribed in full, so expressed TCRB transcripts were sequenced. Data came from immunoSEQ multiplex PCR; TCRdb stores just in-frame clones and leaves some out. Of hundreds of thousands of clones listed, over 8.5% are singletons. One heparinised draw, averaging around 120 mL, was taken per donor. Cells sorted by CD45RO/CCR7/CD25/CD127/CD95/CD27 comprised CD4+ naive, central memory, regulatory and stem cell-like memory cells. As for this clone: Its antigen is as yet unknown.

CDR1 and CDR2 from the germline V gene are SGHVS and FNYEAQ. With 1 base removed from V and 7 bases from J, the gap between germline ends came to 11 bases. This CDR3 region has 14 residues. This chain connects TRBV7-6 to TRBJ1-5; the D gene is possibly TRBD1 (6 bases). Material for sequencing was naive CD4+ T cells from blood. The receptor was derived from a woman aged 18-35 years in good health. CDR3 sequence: CASSLGGRGQPQHF. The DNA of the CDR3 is TGTGCCAGCAGCTTAGGGGGGCGCGGGCAGCCCCAGCATTTT.